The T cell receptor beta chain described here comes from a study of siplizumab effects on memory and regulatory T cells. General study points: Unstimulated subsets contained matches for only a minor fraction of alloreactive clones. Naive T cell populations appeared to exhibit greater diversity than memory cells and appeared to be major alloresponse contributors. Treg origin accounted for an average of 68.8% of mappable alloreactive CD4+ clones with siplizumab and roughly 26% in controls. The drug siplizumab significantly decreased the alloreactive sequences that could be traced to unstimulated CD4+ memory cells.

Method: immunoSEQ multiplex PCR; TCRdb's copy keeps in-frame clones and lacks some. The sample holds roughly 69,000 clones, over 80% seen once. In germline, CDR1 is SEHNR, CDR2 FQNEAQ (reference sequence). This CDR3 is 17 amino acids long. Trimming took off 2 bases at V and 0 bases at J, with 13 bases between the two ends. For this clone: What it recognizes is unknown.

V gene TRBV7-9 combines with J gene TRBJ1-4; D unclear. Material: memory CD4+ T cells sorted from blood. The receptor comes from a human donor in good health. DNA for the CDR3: TGTGCCAGCAGCTTACGTCCGAAGGGAGCAACTAATGAAAAACTGTTTTTT. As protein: CASSLRPKGATNEKLFF.